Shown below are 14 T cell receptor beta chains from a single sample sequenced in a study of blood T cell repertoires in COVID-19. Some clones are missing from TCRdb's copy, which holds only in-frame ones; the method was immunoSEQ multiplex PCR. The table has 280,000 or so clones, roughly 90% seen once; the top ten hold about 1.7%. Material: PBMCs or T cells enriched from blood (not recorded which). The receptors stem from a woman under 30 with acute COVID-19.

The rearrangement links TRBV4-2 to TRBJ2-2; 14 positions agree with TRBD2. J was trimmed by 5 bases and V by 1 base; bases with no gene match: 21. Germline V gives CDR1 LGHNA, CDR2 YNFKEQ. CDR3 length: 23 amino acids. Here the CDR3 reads CASSQGGLAGVIGRNIRTGELFF. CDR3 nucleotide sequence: TGTGCCAGCAGCCAAGGGGGACTAGCGGGAGTTATAGGCAGGAACATTAGGACCGGGGAGCTGTTTTTT.

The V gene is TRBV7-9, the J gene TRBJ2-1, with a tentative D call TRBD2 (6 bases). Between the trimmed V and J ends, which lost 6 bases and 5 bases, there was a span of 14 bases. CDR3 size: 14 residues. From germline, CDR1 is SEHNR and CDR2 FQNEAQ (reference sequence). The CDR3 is CASSPRDGHNEQFF. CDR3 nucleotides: TGTGCCAGCAGTCCGCGGGACGGCCACAATGAGCAGTTCTTC.

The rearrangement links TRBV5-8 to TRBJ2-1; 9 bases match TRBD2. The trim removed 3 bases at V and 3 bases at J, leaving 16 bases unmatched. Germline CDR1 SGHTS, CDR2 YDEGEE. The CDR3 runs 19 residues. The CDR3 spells CASSWRGWISGSLYNEQFF. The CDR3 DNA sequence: TGTGCCAGCAGCTGGAGAGGGTGGATTAGCGGGAGTCTCTACAATGAGCAGTTCTTC. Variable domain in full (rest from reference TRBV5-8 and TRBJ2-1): EAGVTQSPTHLIKTRGQQATLRCSPISGHTSVYWYQQALGLGLQFLLWYDEGEERNRGNFPPRFSGRQFPNYSSELNVNALELEDSALYLCASSWRGWISGSLYNEQFFGPGTRLTVL.

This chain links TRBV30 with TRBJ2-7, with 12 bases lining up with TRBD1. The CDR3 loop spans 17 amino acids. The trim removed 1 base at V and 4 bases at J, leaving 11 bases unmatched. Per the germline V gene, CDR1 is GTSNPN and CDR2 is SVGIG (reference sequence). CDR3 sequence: CAWSGGARDRGLYEQYF. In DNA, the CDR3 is TGTGCCTGGAGTGGGGGTGCCCGGGACAGGGGGCTGTACGAGCAGTACTTC.

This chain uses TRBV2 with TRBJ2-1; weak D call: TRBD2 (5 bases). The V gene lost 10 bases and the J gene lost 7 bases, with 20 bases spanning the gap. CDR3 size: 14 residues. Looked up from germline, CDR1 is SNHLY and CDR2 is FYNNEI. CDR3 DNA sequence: TGTGCCACCGGACGGGATAACGGTAGAAATGAGCAGTTCTTC. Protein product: CATGRDNGRNEQFF. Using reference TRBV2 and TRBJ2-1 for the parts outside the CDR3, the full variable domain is EPEVTQTPSHQVTQMGQEVILRCVPISNHLYFYWYRQILGQKVEFLVSFYNNEISEKSEIFDDQFSVERPDGSNFTLKIRSTKLEDSAMYFCATGRDNGRNEQFFGPGTRLTVL.

The chain's CDR3 is CASSSSGTGNTEAFF. As DNA, the CDR3 is TGTGCCAGTAGTAGTTCCGGGACAGGTAACACTGAAGCTTTCTTT. The chain carries TRBV19 and TRBJ1-1, with 8 nucleotides matching TRBD1. V shed 4 bases, J shed 2 bases, and the junction held 6 bases outside the gene matches. There are 15 residues in the CDR3. The germline V gene has CDR1 LNHDA and CDR2 SQIVND (reference sequence). Full variable domain (outside the CDR3, taken from reference TRBV19 and TRBJ1-1): DGGITQSPKYLFRKEGQNVTLSCEQNLNHDAMYWYRQDPGQGLRLIYYSQIVNDFQKGDIAEGYSVSREKKESFPLTVTSAQKNPTAFYLCASSSSGTGNTEAFFGQGTRLTVV.

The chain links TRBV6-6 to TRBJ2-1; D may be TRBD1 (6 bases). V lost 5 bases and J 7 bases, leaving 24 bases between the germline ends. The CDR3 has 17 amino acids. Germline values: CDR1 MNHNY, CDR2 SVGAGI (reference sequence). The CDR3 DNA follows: TGTGCCAGCAGTCGACCCTTCCCGGGACATCCTTGGAATGAGCAGTTCTTC. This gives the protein CASSRPFPGHPWNEQFF.

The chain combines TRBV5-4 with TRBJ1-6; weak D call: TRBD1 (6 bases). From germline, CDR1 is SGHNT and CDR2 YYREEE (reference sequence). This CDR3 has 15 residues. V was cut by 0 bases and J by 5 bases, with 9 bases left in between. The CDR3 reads CASSLVGGHNSPLHF. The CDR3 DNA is TGTGCCAGCAGCTTGGTCGGGGGGCATAATTCACCCCTCCACTTT.

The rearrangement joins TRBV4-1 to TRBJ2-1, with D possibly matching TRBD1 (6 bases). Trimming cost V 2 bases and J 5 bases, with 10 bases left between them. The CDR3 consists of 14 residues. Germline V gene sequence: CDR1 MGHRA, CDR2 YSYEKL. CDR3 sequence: CASSQMTGNNEQFF. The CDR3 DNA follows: TGCGCCAGCAGCCAAATGACAGGCAACAATGAGCAGTTCTTC.

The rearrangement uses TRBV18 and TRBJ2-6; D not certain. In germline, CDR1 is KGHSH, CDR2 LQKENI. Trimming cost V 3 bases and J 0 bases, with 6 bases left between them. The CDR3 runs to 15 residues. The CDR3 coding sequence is TGTGCCAGCTCACCTGGGCCCTCTGGGGCCAACGTCCTGACTTTC. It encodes CASSPGPSGANVLTF.

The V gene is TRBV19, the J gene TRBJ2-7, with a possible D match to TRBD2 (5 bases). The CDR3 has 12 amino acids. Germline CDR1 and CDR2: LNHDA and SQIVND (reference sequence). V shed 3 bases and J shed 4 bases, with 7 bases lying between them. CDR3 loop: CASSIEGYEQYF. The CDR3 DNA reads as TGTGCCAGTAGTATCGAGGGATACGAGCAGTACTTC.

The CDR3 here is CASSPAPRDNQPQHF. The CDR3 DNA reads TGTGCCAGCTCACCAGCCCCACGGGACAATCAGCCCCAGCATTTT. The chain combines TRBV18 with TRBJ1-5; D gene ambiguous. CDR1 KGHSH and CDR2 LQKENI come from the germline V gene. Trimming stripped 2 bases from V and 3 bases from J, with 11 bases between. This CDR3 contains 15 residues.

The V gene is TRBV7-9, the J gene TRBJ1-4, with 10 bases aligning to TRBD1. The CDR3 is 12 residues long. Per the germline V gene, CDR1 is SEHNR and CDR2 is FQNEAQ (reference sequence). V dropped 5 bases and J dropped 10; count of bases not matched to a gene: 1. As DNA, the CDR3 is TGTGCCAGCAGCCGGGACAGGGGAAAACTGTTTTTT. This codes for CASSRDRGKLFF.

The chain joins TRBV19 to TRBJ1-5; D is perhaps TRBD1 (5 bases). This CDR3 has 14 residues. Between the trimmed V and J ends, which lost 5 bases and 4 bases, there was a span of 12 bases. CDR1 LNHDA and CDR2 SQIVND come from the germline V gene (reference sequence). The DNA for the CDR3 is TGTGCCAGTAGTGGGGCAGGACGTAATCAGCCCCAGCATTTT. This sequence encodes CASSGAGRNQPQHF.